This passage covers 20 T cell receptor beta chains from one sample sequenced in a study of CD8 T cells in ankylosing spondylitis. TCRdb recomputed calls from the 5' RACE reads with MiXCR, one row per CDR3 protein. The table shows hundreds of thousands of distinct CDR3 sequences, with more than 20% occurring only once. The sequencing input was blood, either unsorted or a sorted T cell fraction (not recorded which). These receptor sequences come from a male donor with ankylosing spondylitis or in good health (not recorded which).

This clonotype was counted between two and nine times. This chain uses TRBV27 with TRBJ2-1; the match to TRBD1 covers 8 bases. Germline V gene sequence: CDR1 MNHEY, CDR2 SMNVEV (reference sequence). The CDR3 totals 15 residues. J lost 8 bases, V lost 5 bases, and 11 bases had no gene match. Written as DNA, the CDR3 is TGTGCCAGCAGTCATACAGGGGGTGGTTACGATGAGCAGTTCTTC. Its protein product is CASSHTGGGYDEQFF.

This clonotype occurred a few times. The chain has TRBV27 and TRBJ2-3; TRBD2 is a possible D gene (5 bases). The CDR3 sequence is 14 residues long. Germline assignment: CDR1 MNHEY and CDR2 SMNVEV (reference sequence). V shed 3 bases and J shed 5 bases, with 12 bases lying between them. For the CDR3, the DNA is TGTGCCAGCAGTTTTGCCGGGGTGGGAGATACGCAGTATTTT. Its protein is CASSFAGVGDTQYF.

This chain connects TRBV7-8 to TRBJ2-1, with 12 nucleotides matching TRBD2. Germline values: CDR1 SGHVS, CDR2 FQNEAQ. The V gene end was trimmed by 4 bases and the J gene end by 6 bases; junction bases not matched to a gene: 7. The CDR3 loop spans 16 amino acids. The CDR3 DNA is TGTGCCAGCAGCTCGCCGACTAGCGGGGGCGGCAATGAGCAGTTCTTC. It is translated as CASSSPTSGGGNEQFF.

About this clonotype itself: This CDR3 fails to terminate in the conserved phenylalanine or tryptophan, so it likely reflects a read error. The chain uses TRBV7-3 and TRBJ1-3; 7 nucleotides line up with TRBD1. The germline CDR1 and CDR2 sequences are SGHTA and FQGTGA. The J segment lost 0 bases and the V segment lost 4 bases, leaving 9 bases of the junction unmatched. CDR3 length: 17 residues. CDR3 in amino acids: CASSYRDRLYSGNTIYL. CDR3 in DNA: TGTGCCAGCAGCTACCGGGACAGACTCTACTCTGGAAACACCATATATCTT.

The chain joins TRBV7-9 to TRBJ2-3, with no clear D. Trimming removed 11 bases from V and 3 bases from J, with 15 bases in between. Germline V gene sequence: CDR1 SEHNR, CDR2 FQNEAQ (reference sequence). CDR3 size: 13 residues. The CDR3 DNA sequence: TGTGCCCCCCGAGACGGAGCGACAGATACGCAGTATTTT. The encoded protein is CAPRDGATDTQYF. The whole variable domain, remainder taken from reference TRBV7-9 and TRBJ2-3, is DTGVSQNPRHKITKRGQNVTFRCDPISEHNRLYWYRQTLGQGPEFLTYFQNEAQLEKSRLLSDRFSAERPKGSFSTLEIQRTEQGDSAMYLCAPRDGATDTQYFGPGTRLTVL.

The rearrangement uses TRBV5-1 and TRBJ2-3; 8 nucleotides align to TRBD2. From germline, CDR1 is SGHRS and CDR2 YFSETQ. This CDR3 is 13 amino acids long. Trimming at V came to 5 bases and at J to 2 bases, leaving 1 base not matched to a gene. In nucleotides, the CDR3 is TGCGCCAGCAGACTAGCGGTCACAGATACGCAGTATTTT. Its translation is CASRLAVTDTQYF.

This clonotype was observed a few times. J is TRBJ1-1 and V is TRBV7-9; D is perhaps TRBD1 (6 bases). V shed 4 bases and J shed 7 bases, with 22 bases lying between them. Germline V gene lookup returns CDR1 SEHNR and CDR2 FQNEAQ (reference sequence). CDR3 size: 16 residues. CDR3 nucleotide sequence: TGTGCCAGCAGCTCACTGACAGGCGGCAGTCATGTTGAAGCTTTCTTT. Its protein is CASSSLTGGSHVEAFF.

This clonotype was picked up a small number of times. The genes are TRBV4-1 and TRBJ2-7, with a possible D match to TRBD2 (5 bases). V gave up 1 base and J gave up 0 bases, with 19 bases separating them. The germline V gene has CDR1 MGHRA and CDR2 YSYEKL. The CDR3 covers 18 residues. The CDR3 reads CASSQGDAGPDFSYEQYF. Written as DNA, the CDR3 is TGCGCCAGCAGCCAAGGAGACGCCGGCCCGGACTTCTCCTACGAGCAGTACTTC.

The rearrangement joins TRBV2 to TRBJ2-5, with TRBD2 matching 8 bases. This CDR3 contains 14 residues. The germline V gene encodes CDR1 SNHLY and CDR2 FYNNEI. Trimming cost V 3 bases and J 2 bases; bases outside gene matches: 2. CDR3: CASSDASGQETQYF. Here the CDR3 DNA reads TGTGCCAGCAGTGACGCTAGCGGGCAAGAGACCCAGTACTTC.

In its sample, this clonotype was seen many times. V usage is TRBV12-3 or TRBV12-4 and J usage is TRBJ2-1, with D unclear. This CDR3 region has 13 residues. Between the trimmed V and J ends, which lost 8 bases and 1 base, there was a span of 9 bases. The CDR3 nucleotides are TGTGCCAGCTCTCAGGAGTCCTACAATGAGCAGTTCTTC. Translation: CASSQESYNEQFF.

This clonotype came up once. V and J are TRBV4-1 and TRBJ2-2; 10 nucleotides agree with TRBD1. Germline-derived CDR1 and CDR2 are MGHRA and YSYEKL. This CDR3 contains 17 residues. V was pared by 4 bases and J by 9 bases, with 14 bases of the junction left unmatched. The CDR3 spells CASSLPRDGTGDRELFF. The CDR3 DNA reads TGCGCCAGCAGCCTCCCCAGAGACGGGACAGGGGACCGGGAGCTGTTTTTT.

The rearrangement links TRBV4-2 to TRBJ2-1, with 10 nucleotides matching TRBD2. The germline gives CDR1 LGHNA, CDR2 YNFKEQ. After removal of 0 bases from V and 3 bases from J, the junction contained 11 bases not matched to a gene. CDR3 length: 19 residues. The CDR3 here is CASSQDVNSGGRLYNEQFF. Here the CDR3 DNA reads TGTGCCAGCAGCCAAGATGTTAATAGCGGGGGGCGACTCTACAATGAGCAGTTCTTC.

The sample holds a few counts of this clonotype. The chain couples TRBV12-3 or TRBV12-4 to TRBJ2-2; D not certain. The CDR3 has 17 residues. Trimming cost V 1 base and J 3 bases, with 15 bases left between them. CDR3 DNA: TGTGCCAGCAGTTTAGACAGAACCGGTGGGTACACCGGGGAGCTGTTTTTT. This sequence encodes CASSLDRTGGYTGELFF.

This clonotype was counted a few times. The CDR3 sequence is CASRTRAADTQYF. CDR3 in DNA: TGTGCCAGCAGGACGAGGGCGGCAGATACGCAGTATTTT. The V and J genes are TRBV6-6 and TRBJ2-3; D might be TRBD2 (5 bases). V was shortened by 6 bases and J by 4 bases, with 11 bases between the two germline ends. CDR3 length: 13 residues. The germline gives CDR1 MNHNY, CDR2 SVGAGI (reference sequence).

The chain uses TRBV7-9 and TRBJ2-7; D possibly corresponds to TRBD1 (5 bases). Germline CDR1 reads SEHNR; CDR2 reads FQNEAQ (reference sequence). V lost 5 bases to trimming and J lost 6 bases, with 17 bases between them. This CDR3 is built from 14 residues. CDR3 loop: CASSPPFPQVEQYF. The CDR3 nucleotides read TGTGCCAGCAGCCCCCCCTTCCCACAGGTCGAGCAGTACTTC.

This sequence joins TRBV6-4 and TRBJ1-1; D is unresolved. V was clipped by 8 bases and J by 0 bases, with 19 bases between them. This CDR3 has 16 residues. Germline V gene lookup returns CDR1 MRHNA and CDR2 SNTAGT. CDR3 DNA: TGTGCCAGCGCCGAACTCTCGGGCAGCATGAACACTGAAGCTTTCTTT. Protein: CASAELSGSMNTEAFF.

The rearrangement links TRBV20-1 to TRBJ2-4; possibly TRBD1 or TRBD2 for D (6 bases each). Trimming stripped 0 bases from V and 8 bases from J, with 20 bases between. Germline CDR1 is DFQATT and CDR2 is SNEGSKA (reference sequence). The CDR3 loop spans 16 amino acids. This chain's CDR3 is CSARDVPFGGEDIQYF. CDR3 sequence (DNA): TGCAGTGCTAGAGATGTCCCCTTCGGGGGCGAGGACATTCAGTACTTC.

The sample holds a few counts of this clonotype. The rearrangement links TRBV20-1 to TRBJ1-1, with 7 bases fitting TRBD1. CDR1 DFQATT and CDR2 SNEGSKA come from the germline V gene (reference sequence). Trimming removed 6 bases from V and 5 bases from J; junction bases left unmatched: 15. The CDR3 is 15 amino acids. The CDR3 DNA reads as TGCAGTGCCAGGTGGAGGGGGCATAAGGGAACTGAAGCTTTCTTT. Protein: CSARWRGHKGTEAFF.

J is TRBJ2-3 and V is TRBV27; either TRBD1 or TRBD2 may supply D (6 bases each). This CDR3 is 16 amino acids long. CDR1 and CDR2 from the germline V gene are MNHEY and SMNVEV (reference sequence). The CDR3 sequence: CFTRGPLGLSTDTQYF. For the CDR3, the DNA is TGTTTCACCCGGGGGCCGCTGGGCTTATCCACAGATACGCAGTATTTT.

This clonotype has at least ten counts. The chain has TRBV12-3 or TRBV12-4 and TRBJ2-2; D is unresolved. CDR3 length equals 13 residues. Deletions cut 3 bases from V and 4 bases from J, with 6 bases between. CDR3 bases: TGTGCCAGCAGTTTCGTTGGCACCGGGGAGCTGTTTTTT. This translates into CASSFVGTGELFF.